This T cell receptor (beta chain) is from a study of identifying expanded T cells in peripheral blood. Regarding the study as a whole: Two-week clone count variance significantly increased as total template count grew. Approximately 1.2 clones differed between technical replicates, versus about 15 and 19 over time.

Generated by immunoSEQ multiplex PCR, the TCRdb table keeps only in-frame clones and is missing some. This table holds over 65,000 clones, 70% to 90% found once. On this clone: Its antigen is unknown.

V gave up 5 bases and J gave up 5 bases, with 15 bases separating them. This CDR3 is built from 15 residues. Germline V gene data show CDR1 as SGHAT and CDR2 as FQNNGV. Collection occurred without any documented infections or immune events in donors. Material: blood. The TCR comes from a person aged 18 to 75 in good health. This sequence joins TRBV11-2 and TRBJ2-2, with a weak D call TRBD2 (5 bases). CDR3 loop: CASSPDGRGTGELFF. The DNA for the CDR3 is TGTGCCAGCAGCCCCGACGGCCGCGGGACCGGGGAGCTGTTTTTT.